The 22 T cell receptor beta chains listed next were all sequenced from one sample in a study of metastatic and nonmetastatic thyroid tumors. MiXCR was used by TCRdb to re-call the PCR reads. This sample has some 15,000 clones; roughly a quarter occur once, and the top ten carry more than 9%. Each patient went into thyroid surgery without having received any treatment. The sequencing sample was made of adjacent normal tissue. The receptors here all came from a female donor with papillary thyroid cancer or a benign thyroid nodule (not recorded which). Some clones in this sample may be carry-over from other donors' samples.

V is TRBV4-3 and J is TRBJ1-4; the D gene is possibly TRBD1 (5 bases). V was shortened by 3 bases and J by 4 bases, with 12 bases between the two germline ends. The CDR3 is 15 amino acids. Germline CDR1 reads LGHNA; CDR2 reads YSLEER. CDR3 sequence: CASSQGTAYNEKLFF. In nucleotides, the CDR3 is TGCGCCAGCAGCCAGGGGACGGCCTATAATGAAAAACTGTTTTTT.

The chain employs TRBV6-2 or TRBV6-3 and TRBJ2-7; 10 nucleotides align to TRBD1. There are 13 residues in the CDR3. Germline-derived CDR1 and CDR2 are MNHEY and SVGEGT. V was pared by 5 bases and J by 3 bases, with 1 base of the junction left unmatched. Here the CDR3 DNA reads TGTGCCAGCAGTGGGACAGGGGACTACGAGCAGTACTTC. This sequence encodes CASSGTGDYEQYF.

This chain connects TRBV4-2 to TRBJ2-2, with TRBD2 matching over 13 bases. Germline-derived CDR1 and CDR2 are LGHNA and YNFKEQ. The ends lost 5 bases at V and 9 bases at J; junction bases unmatched: 12. The CDR3 is 17 amino acids. In nucleotides, the CDR3 is TGTGCCAGCAGCATCGAGACTACTAGCGGGGGGGGCCGGGAGCTGTTTTTT. Translating it yields CASSIETTSGGGRELFF.

This chain joins TRBV30 and TRBJ2-3, with 7 bases lining up with TRBD1. V trimming: 3 bases; J trimming: 2 bases; junction bases outside the gene matches: 8. Germline-derived CDR1 and CDR2 are GTSNPN and SVGIG (reference sequence). The CDR3 has 15 residues. The CDR3 DNA reads as TGTGCCTGGAGCCTAGGGGGCAGAAACACAGATACGCAGTATTTT. Protein product: CAWSLGGRNTDTQYF.

This chain links TRBV9 with TRBJ2-2; 9 positions match TRBD1. CDR1 is SGDLS and CDR2 is YYNGEE in the germline V gene. The V gene end was trimmed by 2 bases and the J gene end by 4 bases; junction bases not matched to a gene: 9. This CDR3 is 17 amino acids long. The CDR3 nucleotides are TGTGCCAGCAGCGTTGCCGGGACAGGGTTAATCACCGGGGAGCTGTTTTTT. Its translation: CASSVAGTGLITGELFF.

This rearrangement joins TRBV7-2 to TRBJ2-3, with a possible D match to TRBD2 (6 bases). Germline V lookup: CDR1 SGHTA, CDR2 FQGNSA. CDR3 length: 14 residues. V dropped 4 bases and J dropped 5 bases, with 13 bases sitting between them. CDR3 in amino acids: CASSSGLSGDTQYF. The CDR3 nucleotides are TGTGCCAGCAGCTCGGGACTTTCGGGAGATACGCAGTATTTT.

The chain employs TRBV6-1 and TRBJ2-7; D gene unclear. The CDR3 has 13 amino acids. The germline CDR1 and CDR2 sequences are MNHNS and SASEGT. The germline V and J ends were trimmed by 5 bases and 5 bases, with 13 bases remaining between them. The DNA of the CDR3 is TGTGCCAGCAGTTTAGTGGCTGGCGACGAGCAGTACTTC. The encoded protein is CASSLVAGDEQYF.

This clone was found many times. The CDR3: CATMKDGGYEQYF. DNA of the CDR3: TGTGCCACCATGAAGGACGGGGGCTACGAGCAGTACTTC. The chain joins TRBV27 to TRBJ2-7; tentative D call: TRBD2 (6 bases). V was shortened by 10 bases and J by 3 bases, with 16 bases between the two germline ends. The length of the CDR3 is 13 residues. Germline loops: CDR1 MNHEY, CDR2 SMNVEV (reference sequence).

The chain uses TRBV5-4 and TRBJ2-1, with 9 bases fitting TRBD2. The germline V gene has CDR1 SGHNT and CDR2 YYREEE (reference sequence). The CDR3 length is 11 residues. The ends lost 7 bases at V and 13 bases at J; junction bases unmatched: 6. CDR3 sequence: CASYSGTSQFF. CDR3 bases: TGTGCCAGCTATTCCGGGACTAGCCAGTTCTTC. The full variable domain, with the rest looked up from reference TRBV5-4 and TRBJ2-1, is ETGVTQSPTHLIKTRGQQVTLRCSSQSGHNTVSWYQQALGQGPQFIFQYYREEENGRGNFPPRFSGLQFPNYSSELNVNALELDDSALYLCASYSGTSQFFGPGTRLTVL.

This clone has ten or more counts. The chain combines TRBV30 with TRBJ2-1; D is unclear. In germline, CDR1 is GTSNPN, CDR2 SVGIG (reference sequence). V lost 2 bases and J 9 bases, leaving 14 bases between the germline ends. The CDR3 is 13 residues long. The CDR3 spells CAWSSTPDSEQFF. The CDR3 DNA reads as TGTGCCTGGAGTTCTACCCCAGATAGTGAGCAGTTCTTC.

This clone was counted between two and nine times. The chain couples TRBV6-1 to TRBJ2-1, with D possibly matching TRBD2 (6 bases). The CDR3 runs 14 residues. Trimming took off 8 bases at V and 3 bases at J, with 14 bases between the two ends. Germline-derived CDR1 and CDR2 are MNHNS and SASEGT. The CDR3 loop is CASSPGEDYNEQFF. As DNA, the CDR3 is TGTGCCAGCTCACCTGGGGAGGACTACAATGAGCAGTTCTTC.

This chain links TRBV29-1 with TRBJ1-4; perhaps TRBD1 as D (5 bases). The V and J ends lost 4 bases and 4 bases respectively, with 13 bases between them. The CDR3 covers 14 residues. The germline V gene encodes CDR1 SQVTM and CDR2 ANQGSEA. The CDR3 here is CSVGRGLNNEKLFF. CDR3 DNA: TGCAGCGTTGGTCGGGGGTTGAATAATGAAAAACTGTTTTTT.

This clone showed up many times. J is TRBJ1-1 and V is TRBV12-3 or TRBV12-4, with 7 bases fitting TRBD1. This CDR3 region has 15 residues. V dropped 3 bases and J dropped 1; count of bases not matched to a gene: 5. The CDR3 is CASSFIQGENTEAFF. CDR3 DNA: TGTGCCAGCAGTTTTATCCAGGGGGAGAACACTGAAGCTTTCTTT.

This clone was counted a single time. The CDR3: CASSIGTAYEQYF. The CDR3 DNA reads TGTGCCAGCTCAATCGGGACAGCCTACGAGCAGTACTTC. V usage is TRBV18 and J usage is TRBJ2-7; TRBD1 matches 7 bases. The germline V gene has CDR1 KGHSH and CDR2 LQKENI. The CDR3 sequence is 13 residues long. J gave up 2 bases and V 5 bases, and 3 bases lay outside the gene matches. The full variable domain, rest sourced from reference TRBV18 and TRBJ2-7, is NAGVMQNPRHLVRRRGQEARLRCSPMKGHSHVYWYRQLPEEGLKFMVYLQKENIIDESGMPKERFSAEFPKEGPSILRIQQVVRGDSAAYFCASSIGTAYEQYFGPGTRLTVT.

The CDR3 reads CASRPGTGVNYGYTF. For the CDR3, the DNA is TGTGCCAGCAGACCCGGGACAGGGGTTAATTATGGCTACACCTTC. J is TRBJ1-2 and V is TRBV6-2 or TRBV6-3; TRBD1 matches at 10 bases. CDR3 length: 15 amino acids. CDR1 and CDR2 from the germline V gene are MNHEY and SVGEGT. Germline trimming cut 6 bases from V and 5 bases from J; bases unmatched to any gene: 9.

This clone was detected only a few times. The chain is built from TRBV5-1 and TRBJ2-3; TRBD2 matches 9 bases. Germline V gene data show CDR1 as SGHRS and CDR2 as YFSETQ. Trimming removed 3 bases from V and 4 bases from J; junction bases left unmatched: 3. The CDR3 sequence is 14 residues long. The CDR3 reads CASSSGGRADTQYF. CDR3 DNA: TGCGCCAGCAGCTCCGGCGGGAGGGCAGATACGCAGTATTTT.

This clone turned up a few times. The chain combines TRBV11-3 with TRBJ2-2; D is perhaps TRBD1 (5 bases). V was trimmed by 5 bases and J by 6 bases, leaving 10 bases between them. The germline V gene encodes CDR1 SGHNT and CDR2 YENEEA. This CDR3 has 13 amino acids. DNA of the CDR3: TGTGCCAGCAGCCCAGGGTCGGCCGGGGAGCTGTTTTTT. As protein: CASSPGSAGELFF. The whole variable domain, filled in from reference TRBV11-3 and TRBJ2-2, reads EAGVVQSPRYKIIEKKQPVAFWCNPISGHNTLYWYLQNLGQGPELLIRYENEEAVDDSQLPKDRFSAERLKGVDSTLKIQPAELGDSAVYLCASSPGSAGELFFGEGSRLTVL.

The CDR3 loop reads CASQKGRYNYGYTF. The CDR3, as DNA: TGTGCCAGCCAAAAAGGGCGCTACAACTATGGCTACACCTTC. The V gene is TRBV11-2, the J gene TRBJ1-2; D is unclear. Germline assignment: CDR1 SGHAT and CDR2 FQNNGV. The ends were cut back, 8 bases at V and 2 bases at J, with 15 bases in the middle. The CDR3 sequence is 14 residues long.

In this sample, this clone turned up a few times. The chain links TRBV27 to TRBJ1-1, with 8 bases fitting TRBD1. Losses at the gene ends were 5 bases for V and 0 bases for J; bases not matched to a gene: 11. The CDR3 extends over 17 amino acids. CDR1 and CDR2 (germline): MNHEY, SMNVEV (reference sequence). The CDR3 nucleotides read TGTGCCAGCAGTCAGCGGGGACAGGTGATTATGAACACTGAAGCTTTCTTT. The encoded protein is CASSQRGQVIMNTEAFF.

A few counts support this clone. The V and J genes are TRBV30 and TRBJ1-5; D is unclear. The V gene lost 0 bases and the J gene lost 3 bases, with 6 bases spanning the gap. The V gene's germline CDR1 is GTSNPN and CDR2 SVGIG (reference sequence). The CDR3 is made up of 13 amino acids. The CDR3 is CAWSVQVNQPQHF. CDR3 DNA sequence: TGTGCCTGGAGTGTACAAGTCAATCAGCCCCAGCATTTT.

With respect to this clone: This is likely a read error, given that the CDR3 carries no conserved phenylalanine or tryptophan at its end. The chain is built from TRBV18 and TRBJ2-7; D is unclear. Germline CDR1 reads KGHSH; CDR2 reads LQKENI. The CDR3 runs to 14 residues. The ends were cut back, 3 bases at V and 6 bases at J, with 15 bases in the middle. As DNA, the CDR3 is TGTGCCAGCTCACCTCGCGGTACTACTGCCGAGCAGTACTCC. It translates to CASSPRGTTAEQYS.

The rearrangement links TRBV28 to TRBJ1-1; D call uncertain. The V gene's germline CDR1 is MDHEN and CDR2 SYDVKM. The germline V and J ends were trimmed by 5 bases and 6 bases, with 7 bases remaining between them. The CDR3 has 11 amino acids. The CDR3 DNA follows: TGTGCCAGCAGTCTTCGCTCTGAAGCTTTCTTT. This translates into CASSLRSEAFF.